This T cell receptor beta chain emerged from a study of Ad26.COV2.S vaccination and SARS-CoV-2 variants. At the level of the study: The donor was enrolled in the Ad26.COV2.S arm of the COV1001 trial. Ad26.COV2.S given intramuscularly, once or twice 56 days apart.

Study-wide points: Total T cell responses were possibly underestimated by TCR breadth and depth analyses.

Treatment of the sample: approximately 18 received Ad26.COV2.S at low or high dose, single or two shots; about 5 received placebo; per-sample allocation not given. Samples were taken on day 63 after the first vaccine or placebo injection. This Boston cohort included adults aged 18-55 years. The repertoire was sequenced with immunoSEQ multiplex PCR; TCRdb's copy has only in-frame clones and lacks some. The data contain about 480,000 clones, around 88% of them singletons. As for this clone: Antigen specificity is unknown.

The CDR3 consists of 17 residues. Per the germline V gene, CDR1 is SGHVS and CDR2 is FQNEAQ. Trimming cost V 4 bases and J 2 bases; bases outside gene matches: 10. This TCR was sampled from a person between 18 and 59 years old who received the Ad26.COV2.S COVID-19 vaccine or a placebo. The rearrangement links TRBV7-8 to TRBJ1-5; 8 positions match TRBD1. The sequences come from peripheral blood, collected in a trial of Ad26.COV2.S vaccine versus placebo. In nucleotides, the CDR3 is TGTGCCAGCAGCTCGAGAACAGGGGGTTCGGGCAATCAGCCCCAGCATTTT. Amino acid sequence: CASSSRTGGSGNQPQHF.